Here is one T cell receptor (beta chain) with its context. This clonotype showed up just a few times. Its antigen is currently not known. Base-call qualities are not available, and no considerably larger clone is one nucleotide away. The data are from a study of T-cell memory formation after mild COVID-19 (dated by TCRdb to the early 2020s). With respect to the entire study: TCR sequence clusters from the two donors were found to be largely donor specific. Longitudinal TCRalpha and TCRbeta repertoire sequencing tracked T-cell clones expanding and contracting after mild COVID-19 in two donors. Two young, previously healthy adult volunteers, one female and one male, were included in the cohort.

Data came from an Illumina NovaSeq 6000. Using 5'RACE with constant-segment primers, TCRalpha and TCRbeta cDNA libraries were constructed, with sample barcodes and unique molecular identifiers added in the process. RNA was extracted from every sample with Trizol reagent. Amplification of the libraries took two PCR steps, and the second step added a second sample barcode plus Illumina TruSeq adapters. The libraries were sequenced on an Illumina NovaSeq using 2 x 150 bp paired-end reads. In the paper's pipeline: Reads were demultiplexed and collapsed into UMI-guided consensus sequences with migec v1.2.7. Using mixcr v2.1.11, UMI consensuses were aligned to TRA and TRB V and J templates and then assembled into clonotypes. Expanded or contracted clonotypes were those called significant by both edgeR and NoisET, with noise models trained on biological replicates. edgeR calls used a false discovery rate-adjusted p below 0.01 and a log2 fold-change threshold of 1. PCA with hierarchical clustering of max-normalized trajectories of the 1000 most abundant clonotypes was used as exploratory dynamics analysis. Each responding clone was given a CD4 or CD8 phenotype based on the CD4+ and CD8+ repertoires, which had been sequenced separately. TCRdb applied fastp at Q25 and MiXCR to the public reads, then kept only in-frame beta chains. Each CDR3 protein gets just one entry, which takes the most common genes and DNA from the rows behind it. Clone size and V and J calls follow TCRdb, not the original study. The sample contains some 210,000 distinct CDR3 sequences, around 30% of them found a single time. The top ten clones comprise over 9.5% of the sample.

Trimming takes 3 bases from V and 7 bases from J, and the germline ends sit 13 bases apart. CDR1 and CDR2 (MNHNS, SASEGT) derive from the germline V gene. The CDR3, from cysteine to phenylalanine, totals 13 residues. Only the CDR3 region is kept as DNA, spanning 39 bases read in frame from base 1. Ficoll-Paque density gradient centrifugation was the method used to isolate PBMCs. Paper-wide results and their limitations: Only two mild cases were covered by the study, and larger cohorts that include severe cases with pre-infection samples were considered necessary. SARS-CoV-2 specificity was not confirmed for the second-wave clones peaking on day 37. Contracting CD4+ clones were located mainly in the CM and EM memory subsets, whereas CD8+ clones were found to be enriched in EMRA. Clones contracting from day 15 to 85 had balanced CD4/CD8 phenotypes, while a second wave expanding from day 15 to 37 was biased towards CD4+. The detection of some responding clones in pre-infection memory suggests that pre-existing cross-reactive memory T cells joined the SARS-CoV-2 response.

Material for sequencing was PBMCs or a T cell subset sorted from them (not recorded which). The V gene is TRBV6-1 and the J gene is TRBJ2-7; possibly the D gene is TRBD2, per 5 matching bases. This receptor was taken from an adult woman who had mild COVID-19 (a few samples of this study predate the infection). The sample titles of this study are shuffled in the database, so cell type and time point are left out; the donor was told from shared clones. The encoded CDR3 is CASSDNTGWEQYF. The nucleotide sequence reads TGTGCCAGCAGTGACAACACGGGGTGGGAGCAGTACTTC.